This TCR beta chain was obtained from a study of vaccination effects on CD4 cells after COVID-19. Sequencing in the ViraFEST assay came after antigen-specific CD4+ T cells had been expanded with viral peptide pools, which were used to stimulate PBMC. Cells that had been cultured for roughly ten days were the source of isolated CD4+ T cells. The vaccine recipients had no prior SARS-CoV-2 infection, with negative nucleocapsid antibodies. Comments on this clone: The antigen remains unidentified.

Trimming at V came to 4 bases and at J to 7 bases, leaving 10 bases not matched to a gene. Germline CDR1 SGDLS, CDR2 YYNGEE. The CDR3 sequence is 15 residues long. Using immunoSEQ multiplex PCR, the repertoire was profiled, and TCRdb retains in-frame clones only, with some absent. The repertoire holds tens of thousands of clones, with approximately 70% as singletons. The genes are TRBV9 and TRBJ2-2; 7 bases line up with TRBD1. The sequencing used CD4+ T cells from PBMCs cultured with SARS-CoV-2 spike peptides, collected before COVID-19 vaccination. The TCR originated in a human donor who received a COVID-19 vaccine. CDR3: CASSIRGGSGGELFF. CDR3 nucleotide sequence: TGTGCCAGCAGCATTCGAGGGGGCTCTGGCGGGGAGCTGTTTTTT.